Presented here are 4 T cell receptor beta chains from one specimen sequenced in a study of blood T cell repertoires in COVID-19. Sequencing was performed with immunoSEQ multiplex PCR; in TCRdb, only in-frame clones are kept and a portion is missing. Of 150,000 or so clones in the sample, approximately 84% were seen once. The sample consisted of peripheral blood. The origin of the receptors is an elderly woman with acute or convalescent COVID-19.

The table lists this clone with a few counts. The chain uses TRBV6-2 or TRBV6-3 and TRBJ1-5; 9 nucleotides match TRBD1. The CDR3 has 16 residues. V shed 2 bases and J 5 bases; nucleotides not matched to a gene: 7. CDR1 is MNHEY, CDR2 SVGEGT, per germline. The CDR3 loop is CASSYGRTGEHQPQHF. In DNA, the CDR3 is TGTGCCAGCAGTTACGGCAGGACAGGGGAACATCAGCCCCAGCATTTT.

The chain couples TRBV5-6 to TRBJ2-5; TRBD2 matches 14 bases. Germline V gene lookup returns CDR1 SGHDT and CDR2 YYEEEE. The CDR3 length is 17 residues. Trimming cost V 3 bases and J 5 bases; bases outside gene matches: 9. The CDR3 bases are TGTGCCAGCAGCTCCGGACTAGCGGGAGGAAGGTGGGAGACCCAGTACTTC. This encodes CASSSGLAGGRWETQYF.

This chain joins TRBV19 and TRBJ1-6; the D is unclear. CDR1 LNHDA and CDR2 SQIVND come from the germline V gene (reference sequence). The CDR3 covers 14 residues. V was trimmed by 3 bases and J by 10 bases, leaving 13 bases between them. The CDR3: CASSMGVGSSPLHF. The CDR3 DNA sequence: TGTGCCAGTAGTATGGGCGTTGGGAGCTCACCCCTCCACTTT.

This chain uses TRBV27 with TRBJ1-2; TRBD1 matches at 7 bases. The CDR3 is made up of 15 amino acids. Trimming removed 6 bases from V and 4 bases from J; junction bases left unmatched: 11. Looked up from germline, CDR1 is MNHEY and CDR2 is SMNVEV (reference sequence). DNA of the CDR3: TGTGCCAGCAGGGCTGGGGACAGAGCTTTCTATGGCTACACCTTC. This encodes CASRAGDRAFYGYTF.